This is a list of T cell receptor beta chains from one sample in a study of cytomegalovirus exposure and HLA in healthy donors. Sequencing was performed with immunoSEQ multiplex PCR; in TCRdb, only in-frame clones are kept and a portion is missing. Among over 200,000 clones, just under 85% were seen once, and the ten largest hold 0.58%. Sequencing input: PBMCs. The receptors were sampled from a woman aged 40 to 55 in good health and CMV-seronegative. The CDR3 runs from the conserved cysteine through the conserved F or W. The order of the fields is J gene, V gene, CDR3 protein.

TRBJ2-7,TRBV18,CASSRTGVLDEQYF
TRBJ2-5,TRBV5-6,CASSLLSGRSFQETQYF
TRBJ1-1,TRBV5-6,CASWPRVSTEAFF
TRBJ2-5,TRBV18,CASSPSYGGGSETQYF
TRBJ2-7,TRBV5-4,CASSLYRGNEQYF
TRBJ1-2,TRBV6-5,CASSYSDGTGEGYTF
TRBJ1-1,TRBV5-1,CASSLDKNTEAFF
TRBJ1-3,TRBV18,CASSPGQGAGNTIYF
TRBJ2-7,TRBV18,CASSPDYAGGGLEQYF
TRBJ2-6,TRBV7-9,CASNTHGGRGANVLTF
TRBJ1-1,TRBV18,CASSPLREVAFF
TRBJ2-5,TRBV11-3,CASSLPGTPQETQYF
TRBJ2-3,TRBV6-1,CASSPDRVGTDTQYF
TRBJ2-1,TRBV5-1,CASGLIGGGALGNNEQFF
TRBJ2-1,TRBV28,CASSLWGQVFYNEQFF
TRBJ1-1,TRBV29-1,CSVHAGWGAFF
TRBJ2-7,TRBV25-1,CASSTPGQGQVYF
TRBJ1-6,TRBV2,CASTGGSSYNSPLHF
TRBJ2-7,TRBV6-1,CASSPLQFREQYF
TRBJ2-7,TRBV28,CASSTTGGPYEQYF
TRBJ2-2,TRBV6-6,CASSTLAGGSTGELFF
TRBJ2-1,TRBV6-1,CASRSSGGIDEQFF
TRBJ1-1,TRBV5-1,CASSPIWGDNTEAFF
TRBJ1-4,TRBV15,CATSRDREKLFF
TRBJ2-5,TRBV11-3,CASSVGQSSQETQYF
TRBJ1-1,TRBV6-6,CASSYRGVNTEASF
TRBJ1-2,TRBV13,CASSFSRDRGYPF
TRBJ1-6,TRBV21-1,CQKRDRSKSSYNSPLHF
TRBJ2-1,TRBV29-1,CSVSGQGSVGEQFF
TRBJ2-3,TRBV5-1,CASSLALSRNTDTQYF
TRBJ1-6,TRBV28,CASSFGPGTGGSPLHF
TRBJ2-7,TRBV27,CASSLTGYEQYF
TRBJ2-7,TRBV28,CASSLLGTAYEQYF
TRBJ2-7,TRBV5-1,CASSSGTSYEQYF
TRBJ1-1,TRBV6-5,CASSPGPSQEEAFF
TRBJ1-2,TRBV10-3,CAISPDRKGPYGYTF
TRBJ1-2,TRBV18,CASSSDSAYGYTF
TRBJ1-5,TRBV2,CASSDPEGGSTGNQPQHF
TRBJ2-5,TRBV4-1,CASSQLPGLAGLETQYF
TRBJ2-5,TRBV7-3,CASSLLWGETQYF
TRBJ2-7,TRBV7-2,CASSLMASGRGFGEQYF
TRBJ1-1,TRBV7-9,CASSSYRDSYTEAFF
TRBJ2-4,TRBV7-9,CASSSIWDSLNIQYF
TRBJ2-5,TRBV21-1,CASGLARRGSQETQYF
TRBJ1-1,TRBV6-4,CASSSDMNTEAFF
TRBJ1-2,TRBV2,CASSAPGTGLGYTF
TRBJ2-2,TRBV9,CASSLLAGGNTGELFF
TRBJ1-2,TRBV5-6,CASSLADRGHGYTF
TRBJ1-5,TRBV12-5,CASGLNTGGNQPQHF
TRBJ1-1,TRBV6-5,CASSYSRDTEAFF
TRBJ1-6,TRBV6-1,CASRFSTTGLHF
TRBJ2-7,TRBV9,CASSVRGVDEQYF
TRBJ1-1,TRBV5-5,CASSLAWRPKNTEAFF
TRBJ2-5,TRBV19,CASSIGSVRETQYF
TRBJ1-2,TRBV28,CASTEAGAGGYTF